Given below is one T cell receptor beta chain in context. Its specificity is not known. TCRdb passed the RT-PCR reads through MiXCR, listing each CDR3 protein once. The sample lists 650,000 or so distinct CDR3 sequences, 11% to 15% occurring once. The data originate from a study of response to subunit inactivated influenza vaccine. General study results and limits: The authors suggested that every seasonal influenza vaccination recruits few new T cells.

The CDR3 sequence is 17 residues long. Trimming at V came to 0 bases and at J to 1 base, leaving 4 bases not matched to a gene. The germline gives CDR1 ENHRY, CDR2 SYGVKD. Source: PBMCs from blood, taken less than 15 days before vaccination. The rearrangement links TRBV10-3 to TRBJ2-1; 9 bases align to TRBD2. This clonotype was obtained from a man aged 50-59 years who received an inactivated influenza vaccine. This CDR3 is CAISESASGESYNEQFF. In DNA form, the CDR3 reads TGTGCCATCAGTGAGTCAGCTAGCGGGGAATCCTACAATGAGCAGTTCTTC.